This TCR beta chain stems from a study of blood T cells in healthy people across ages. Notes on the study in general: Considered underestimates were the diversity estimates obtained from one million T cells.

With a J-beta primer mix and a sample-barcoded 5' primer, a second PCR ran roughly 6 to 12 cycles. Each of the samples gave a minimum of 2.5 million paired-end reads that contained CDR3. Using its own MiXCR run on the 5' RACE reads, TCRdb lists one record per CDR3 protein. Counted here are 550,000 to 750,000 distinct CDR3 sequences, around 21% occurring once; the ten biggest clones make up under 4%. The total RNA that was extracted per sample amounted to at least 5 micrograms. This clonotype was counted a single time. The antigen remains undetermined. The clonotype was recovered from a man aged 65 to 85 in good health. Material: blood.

CDR3 sequence reads: CASSDSRKLTDTQYF. In nucleotides, the CDR3 is TGTGCCAGCAGTGACTCCAGGAAACTCACAGATACGCAGTATTTT. The V gene is TRBV25-1, the J gene TRBJ2-3, with D unresolved. The CDR3 contains 15 residues. The V end lost 3 bases, the J end lost 2 bases, and 12 bases lay between the germline ends. CDR1 MGHDK and CDR2 SYGVNS come from the germline V gene. The full variable domain, with the rest looked up from reference TRBV25-1 and TRBJ2-3, is EADIYQTPRYLVIGTGKKITLECSQTMGHDKMYWYQQDPGMELHLIHYSYGVNSTEKGDLSSESTVSRIRTEHFPLTLESARPSHTSQYLCASSDSRKLTDTQYFGPGTRLTVL.